Listed below are T cell receptor beta chains from one sample, sequenced in a study of shared clonotypes between healthy human individuals. TCRdb keeps only in-frame clones here, not all; method: immunoSEQ multiplex PCR. This table holds roughly 700,000 clones, around 72% found once. The sequenced material came from memory CD4+ T cells sorted from blood. The receptors here all came from a woman aged 25 to 39 in good health. Each CDR3 is given with its conserved first and last residue. The order of the fields is V gene, clone size, J gene, D gene, CDR3 DNA, CDR3 protein. The D gene is left open where the match is weak. Clone size is stated in some rows and not others, as once, few, many or a class when expanded.

>TRBV11-3|NA|TRBJ2-5|TRBD1
TGTGCCAGCAGCTTGGGGCAGGGGGCCGGAGAGACCCAGTACTTC
CASSLGQGAGETQYF
>TRBV11-2|NA|TRBJ2-7|TRBD1
TGTGCCAGCAGTCGGGACAGGGGGGGAGAGCAGTACTTC
CASSRDRGGEQYF
>TRBV7-9|NA|TRBJ1-2|NA
TGTGCCAGCAGCCCCCGCGGGGACGGAGCTAACTATGGCTACACCTTC
CASSPRGDGANYGYTF
>TRBV10-1|NA|TRBJ1-1|NA
TGCGCCAGCACCCCTGGAGACGTCACTGAAGCTTTCTTT
CASTPGDVTEAFF
>TRBV14|NA|TRBJ2-1|TRBD2
TGTGCCAGCAGCCCCGCGGGAGCCTACAATGAGCAGTTCTTC
CASSPAGAYNEQFF
>TRBV5-1|few|TRBJ2-7|NA
TGCGCCAGCAGCTTCGACGTTGTGGACTACGAGCAGTACTTC
CASSFDVVDYEQYF
>TRBV29-1|once|TRBJ2-1|NA
TGCAGCGTTGTGGAGGGGGCGATTATGAAGCAGTTCTTC
CSVVEGAIMKQFF
>TRBV27|NA|TRBJ1-1|NA
TGTGCCAGCAGTGCGAGAGGGGGGGGGACGACAGCTTTCTTT
CASSARGGGTTAFF
>TRBV19|NA|TRBJ1-3|TRBD1
TGTGCCAGTACGATGTGGACAGGGGAACGAAACACCATATATTTT
CASTMWTGERNTIYF
>TRBV19|NA|TRBJ2-1|NA
TGTGCCAGTAGTAAGCTAGCCTATGAGCAGTTCTTC
CASSKLAYEQFF
>TRBV10-1|once|TRBJ2-1|NA
TGCGCCAGCAGTGAGGGTCTCTACAATGAGCAGTTCTTC
CASSEGLYNEQFF
>TRBV5-3|NA|TRBJ1-5|NA
TGTGCCAGAAGCGCAGATTGGGACAATCAGCCCCAGCATTTT
CARSADWDNQPQHF
>TRBV7-8|NA|TRBJ1-5|TRBD1
TGTGCCAGCAGCCCCCACCGGGGACAGATCAATCAGCCCCAGCATTTT
CASSPHRGQINQPQHF
>TRBV11-2|NA|TRBJ2-1|TRBD2
TGTGCCAGCAGGCCCCTAGCGGGAGCCCACAATGAGCAGTTCTTC
CASRPLAGAHNEQFF
>TRBV18|NA|TRBJ2-5|NA
TGTGCCAGCTCACCAAGGGACGGACAAGAGACCCAGTACTTC
CASSPRDGQETQYF
>TRBV5-6|NA|TRBJ2-1|NA
TGTGCCAGCAGCTTGGACTGGACCTCCTACAATGAGCAGTTCTTC
CASSLDWTSYNEQFF
>TRBV28|once|TRBJ2-7|TRBD1
TGTGCCACCTCCTCGGGACAGTTTGAGAACGAGCAGTACTTC
CATSSGQFENEQYF
>TRBV28|NA|TRBJ2-7|NA
TGTGCCAGCACCCCCCCAACGGGGATCGGTTACGAGCAGTACTTC
CASTPPTGIGYEQYF
>TRBV7-9|NA|TRBJ2-5|NA
TGTGCCAGCAGTCAATTAGAGACCCAGTACTTC
CASSQLETQYF
>TRBV2|NA|TRBJ2-1|NA
TGTGCCAGCAGTTCGACTGGGGGCTTGGATAAGCAGTTCTTC
CASSSTGGLDKQFF
>TRBV4-2|NA|TRBJ1-2|TRBD1
TGTGCCAGCAGCCCCGGACAGGGGCCGTCGTTGGGCTACACCTTC
CASSPGQGPSLGYTF
>TRBV6-6|few|TRBJ2-7|NA
TGTGCCAGCAGCAGGGACTTAAACTACGAGCAGTACTTC
CASSRDLNYEQYF
>TRBV10-1|NA|TRBJ2-3|TRBD2
TGCGCCAGCAGTGGGGGGACTAGCGGGAGCCCCGTCCCAGATACGCAGTATTTT
CASSGGTSGSPVPDTQYF
>TRBV5-1|NA|TRBJ2-5|NA
TGCGCCAGCAGCGTACCCACCCAAGAGACCCAGTACTTC
CASSVPTQETQYF
>TRBV5-1|few|TRBJ2-5|TRBD1
TGCGCCAGCAGCTCCGCGACCACAACAGGGGGCGCAGAGACCCAGTACTTC
CASSSATTTGGAETQYF